These T cell receptor beta chains were read from a single sample in a study of cytomegalovirus exposure and HLA in healthy donors. Profiled with immunoSEQ multiplex PCR; TCRdb holds only in-frame clones, not every one. The data contain approximately 170,000 clones, around 78% of them singletons. The sample was PBMCs. Receptors were obtained from a man between 40 and 49 years old in good health and CMV-seronegative. The CDR3 runs from the conserved cysteine through the conserved F or W. Fields, in order: J gene, D gene, clone size, V gene, CDR3 protein, CDR3 DNA. D genes are given only for firm matches. Expanded clones are given a class, and other clones once, few, many or no size at all.

TRBJ2-1 | TRBD1 | medium-sized | TRBV6-1 | CATTGTGSYEQFF | TGTGCCACGACCGGGACAGGGTCGTATGAGCAGTTCTTC
TRBJ2-3 | - | - | TRBV11-2 | CASRQDTQYF | TGTGCCAGCAGGCAGGATACGCAGTATTTT
TRBJ1-5 | - | few | TRBV14 | CASSQAGRNQPQHF | TGTGCCAGCAGCCAAGCTGGGCGCAATCAGCCCCAGCATTTT
TRBJ1-1 | TRBD1 | - | TRBV11-1 | CASSSYRGMQNTEAFF | TGTGCCAGCAGTTCCTACAGGGGAATGCAGAACACTGAAGCTTTCTTT
TRBJ1-1 | - | - | TRBV6-6 | CASNPWGGGTEAFF | TGTGCCAGCAACCCCTGGGGCGGCGGCACTGAAGCTTTCTTT
TRBJ1-5 | - | - | TRBV6-1 | CASSLEIYSNQPQHF | TGTGCCAGCTCCCTGGAGATCTATAGCAATCAGCCCCAGCATTTT
TRBJ2-2 | - | once | TRBV4-1 | CASSQVGRELFF | TGCGCCAGCAGCCAAGTCGGTAGGGAGCTGTTTTTT
TRBJ2-7 | - | - | TRBV27 | CASSPLEVTIRDEQYF | TGTGCCAGCAGTCCCCTTGAGGTTACCATCCGGGACGAGCAGTACTTC
TRBJ1-5 | - | - | TRBV4-1 | CASSQVEADLPQHF | TGCGCCAGCAGCCAAGTGGAAGCGGATCTGCCCCAGCATTTT
TRBJ2-1 | - | - | TRBV25-1 | CASSDLRGGISYNEQFF | TGTGCCAGCAGTGACCTACGTGGCGGGATATCCTACAATGAGCAGTTCTTC
TRBJ1-5 | TRBD1 | - | TRBV6-1 | CAHRDRPYSNQPQHF | TGTGCGCATAGGGACAGACCGTATAGCAATCAGCCCCAGCATTTT
TRBJ2-3 | - | few | TRBV7-3 | CASSLSIGELQYF | TGTGCCAGCAGCTTGTCTATTGGGGAGTTGCAGTATTTT
TRBJ1-2 | - | - | TRBV7-2 | CASSSRQAPNYGYTF | TGTGCCAGCAGCTCCCGACAGGCCCCTAACTATGGCTACACCTTC
TRBJ2-2 | - | - | TRBV10-3 | CAITGGIVGELFF | TGTGCCATCACCGGAGGGATAGTCGGGGAGCTGTTTTTT
TRBJ1-2 | - | - | TRBV4-2 | CASSQAIGGYGYTF | TGTGCCAGCAGCCAAGCAATCGGAGGCTATGGCTACACCTTC
TRBJ2-7 | TRBD1 | - | TRBV11-2 | CASSPDRGRQYF | TGTGCCAGCAGCCCCGACAGGGGGCGACAGTACTTC
TRBJ1-1 | TRBD1 | - | TRBV27 | CASSLGQGISEAFF | TGTGCCAGCAGTTTAGGACAGGGGATTTCTGAAGCTTTCTTT
TRBJ2-1 | - | - | TRBV11-2 | CASSLGGAVIYNEQFF | TGTGCCAGCAGCTTAGGAGGAGCCGTCATCTACAATGAGCAGTTCTTC
TRBJ1-5 | TRBD1 | - | TRBV5-1 | CASSLGTGANQPQHF | TGCGCCAGCAGCTTGGGGACAGGGGCAAATCAGCCCCAGCATTTT
TRBJ2-2 | - | - | TRBV27 | CASSLEGRVNAGELFF | TGTGCCAGCAGTTTAGAAGGCAGGGTCAACGCCGGGGAGCTGTTTTTT
TRBJ2-7 | TRBD2 | - | TRBV10-1 | CASSAGTSGKQYF | TGCGCCAGCAGCGCAGGGACTAGCGGGAAGCAGTACTTC
TRBJ2-7 | - | few | TRBV7-9 | CASSFTGSAEQYF | TGTGCCAGCAGCTTTACAGGGTCCGCCGAGCAGTACTTC
TRBJ2-1 | TRBD1 | - | TRBV2 | CASSENRGNEQFF | TGTGCCAGCAGTGAGAACAGGGGTAATGAGCAGTTCTTC
TRBJ1-5 | TRBD1 | - | TRBV7-2 | CASSPRQGRGNQPQHF | TGTGCCAGCAGCCCCAGACAGGGACGAGGCAATCAGCCCCAGCATTTT
TRBJ1-6 | - | - | TRBV6-1 | CASRTDSPFNSPLHF | TGTGCCAGCAGGACGGACAGCCCTTTCAATTCACCCCTCCACTTT
TRBJ2-1 | TRBD2 | - | TRBV27 | CASSFEASGTRRSYNEQFF | TGTGCCAGCAGTTTTGAGGCTAGCGGTACCCGTAGGTCCTACAATGAGCAGTTCTTC
TRBJ1-5 | - | few | TRBV30 | CAWSGGTSNQPQHF | TGTGCCTGGAGTGGAGGGACAAGCAATCAGCCCCAGCATTTT
TRBJ2-1 | - | - | TRBV29-1 | CSVVTTSSYNEQFF | TGCAGCGTTGTAACTACGAGCTCCTACAATGAGCAGTTCTTC
TRBJ2-1 | TRBD2 | once | TRBV5-1 | CASSGGSGTIYNEQFF | TGCGCCAGCAGCGGAGGAAGCGGGACTATCTACAATGAGCAGTTCTTC
TRBJ2-7 | TRBD1 | - | TRBV6-5 | CASSRQGGNEQYF | TGTGCCAGCAGTAGACAGGGGGGGAACGAGCAGTACTTC
TRBJ1-4 | TRBD1 | - | TRBV6-1 | CASSDLRGQGKFKLFF | TGTGCCAGCAGTGACCTGCGAGGACAGGGGAAGTTTAAACTGTTTTTT